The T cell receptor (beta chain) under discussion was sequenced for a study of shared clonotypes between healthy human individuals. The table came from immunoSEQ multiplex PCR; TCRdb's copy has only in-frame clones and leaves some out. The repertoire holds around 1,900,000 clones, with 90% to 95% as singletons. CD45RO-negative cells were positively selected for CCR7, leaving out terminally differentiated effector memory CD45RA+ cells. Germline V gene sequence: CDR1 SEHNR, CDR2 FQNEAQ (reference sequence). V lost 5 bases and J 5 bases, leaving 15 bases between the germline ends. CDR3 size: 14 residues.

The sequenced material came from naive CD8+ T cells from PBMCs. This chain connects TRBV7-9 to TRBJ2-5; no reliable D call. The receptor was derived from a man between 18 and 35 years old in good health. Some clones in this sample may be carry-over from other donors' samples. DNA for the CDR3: TGTGCCAGCAGCCCGACCCGGGCAGAGGAGACCCAGTACTTC. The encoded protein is CASSPTRAEETQYF.